The clone carrying this T cell receptor (beta chain) was detected many times. The source of the sample is a study of lung T cells in sarcoidosis with Löfgren's syndrome. CDR1 and CDR2 (germline): MNHNY, SVGAGI (reference sequence). V gave up 0 bases and J gave up 0 bases; unmatched junction bases: 2. The CDR3 runs to 16 residues. Each CDR3 protein gets one entry after TCRdb re-called the reads with MiXCR. The sample has 58,000 or so distinct CDR3 sequences; around 20% are singletons. The sequenced sample consisted of CD4+ T cells from PBMCs. The chain employs TRBV6-6 and TRBJ1-3; 7 bases fit TRBD1. This sequence originates from a human donor with sarcoidosis (Löfgren's syndrome or another form), or a control subject (not recorded which). Here the CDR3 reads CASSYSDRSSGNTIYF. The DNA for the CDR3 is TGTGCCAGCAGTTACTCGGACAGGAGCTCTGGAAACACCATATATTTT.